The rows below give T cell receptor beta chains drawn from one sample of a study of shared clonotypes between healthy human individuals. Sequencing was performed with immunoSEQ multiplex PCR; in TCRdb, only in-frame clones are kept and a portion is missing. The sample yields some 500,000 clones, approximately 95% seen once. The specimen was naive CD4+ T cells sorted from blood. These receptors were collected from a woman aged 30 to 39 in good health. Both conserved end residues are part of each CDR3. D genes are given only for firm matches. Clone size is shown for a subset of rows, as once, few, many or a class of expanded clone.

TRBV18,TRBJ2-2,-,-,CASSQRDTNTGELFF,TGTGCCAGCTCACAAAGGGACACCAACACCGGGGAGCTGTTTTTT
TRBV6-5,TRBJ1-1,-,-,CASREHPLTEAFF,TGTGCCAGCCGCGAGCACCCCCTTACTGAAGCTTTCTTT
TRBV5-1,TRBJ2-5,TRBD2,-,CASSFPQREPYQETQYF,TGCGCCAGCAGCTTCCCCCAGCGGGAGCCGTACCAAGAGACCCAGTACTTC
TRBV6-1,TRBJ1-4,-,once,CASGDWTNEKLFF,TGTGCCAGCGGGGATTGGACTAATGAAAAACTGTTTTTT
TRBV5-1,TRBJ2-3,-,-,CASGLVSGSDTQYF,TGCGCCAGCGGCCTAGTCAGCGGATCAGATACGCAGTATTTT
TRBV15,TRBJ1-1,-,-,CATSRVVGRMNTEAFF,TGTGCCACCAGCAGAGTGGTTGGCCGCATGAACACTGAAGCTTTCTTT
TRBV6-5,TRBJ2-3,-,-,CASRTGRTDTQYF,TGTGCCAGCAGGACAGGGAGGACAGATACGCAGTATTTT
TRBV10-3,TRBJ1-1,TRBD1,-,CAISESTGENTEAFF,TGTGCCATCAGTGAGTCAACAGGGGAAAACACTGAAGCTTTCTTT
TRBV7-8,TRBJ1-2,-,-,CASSSTHGANYGYTF,TGTGCCAGCAGCTCTACCCACGGAGCTAACTATGGCTACACCTTC
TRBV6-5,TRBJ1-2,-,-,CASSYSSPPNYGYTF,TGTGCCAGCAGTTACTCCTCCCCTCCGAACTATGGCTACACCTTC
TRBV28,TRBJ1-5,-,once,CASLRDQNTNQPQHF,TGTGCCAGCCTCAGGGATCAGAATACCAATCAGCCCCAGCATTTT
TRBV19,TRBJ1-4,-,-,CASSLVGINEKLFF,TGTGCCAGTAGCCTCGTGGGTATAAATGAAAAACTGTTTTTT
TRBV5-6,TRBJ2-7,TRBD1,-,CASSVIQGFYEQYF,TGTGCCAGCAGCGTGATACAGGGGTTCTACGAGCAGTACTTC
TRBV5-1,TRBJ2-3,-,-,CASSFRTDTQYF,TGCGCCAGCAGCTTTAGAACAGATACGCAGTATTTT
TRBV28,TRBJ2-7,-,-,CASTRPGGDPPYEQYF,TGTGCCAGCACCCGACCCGGGGGTGACCCTCCCTACGAGCAGTACTTC
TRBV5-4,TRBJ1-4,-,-,CASSPGTLNEKLFF,TGTGCCAGCAGCCCCGGGACACTTAATGAAAAACTGTTTTTT
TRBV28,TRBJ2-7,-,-,CASRPGGTRFEQYF,TGTGCCAGCAGGCCCGGAGGGACAAGGTTCGAGCAGTACTTC
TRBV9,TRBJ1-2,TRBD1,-,CASSEQGRGGYTF,TGTGCCAGCAGCGAACAGGGGCGGGGTGGCTACACCTTC
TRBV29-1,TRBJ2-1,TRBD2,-,CSVETSGTGEQFF,TGCAGCGTTGAAACTAGCGGGACGGGTGAGCAGTTCTTC
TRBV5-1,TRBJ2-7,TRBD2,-,CASSSGSYEQYF,TGCGCCAGTAGTAGCGGGAGCTACGAGCAGTACTTC
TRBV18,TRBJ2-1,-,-,CASSPPSFRGDNEQFF,TGTGCCAGCTCACCACCGTCTTTTCGAGGGGACAATGAGCAGTTCTTC
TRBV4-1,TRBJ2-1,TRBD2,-,CASSQVTSVWNEQFF,TGCGCCAGCAGCCAAGTTACTAGCGTGTGGAATGAGCAGTTCTTC
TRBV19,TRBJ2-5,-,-,CASTQNGRAQETQYF,TGTGCCAGTACTCAAAATGGCAGGGCTCAAGAGACCCAGTACTTC
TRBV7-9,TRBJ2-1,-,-,CASSFTSSYNEQFF,TGTGCCAGCAGCTTCACGAGCTCCTACAATGAGCAGTTCTTC
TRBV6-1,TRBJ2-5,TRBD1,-,CASNRQGLETQYF,TGTGCCAGCAACCGACAGGGGTTAGAGACCCAGTACTTC
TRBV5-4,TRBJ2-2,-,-,CASSLAEGGELFF,TGTGCCAGCAGCTTGGCTGAGGGCGGGGAGCTGTTTTTT
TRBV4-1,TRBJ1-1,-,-,CASSQAAWGTEAFF,TGCGCCAGCAGCCAGGCTGCCTGGGGCACTGAAGCTTTCTTT
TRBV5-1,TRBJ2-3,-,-,CASSLEPSSGTDTQYF,TGCGCCAGCAGCTTGGAACCATCATCGGGGACAGATACGCAGTATTTT
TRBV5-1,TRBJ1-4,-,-,CASSHGHGDEKLFF,TGCGCCAGCAGCCACGGACACGGGGATGAAAAACTGTTTTTT
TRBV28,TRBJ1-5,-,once,CASSNFRNQPQHF,TGTGCCAGCAGTAATTTTCGGAATCAGCCCCAGCATTTT
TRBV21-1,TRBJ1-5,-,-,CASSKALSGQGASGNQPQHF,TGTGCCAGCAGCAAAGCGCTGTCGGGACAGGGGGCGTCCGGCAATCAGCCCCAGCATTTT
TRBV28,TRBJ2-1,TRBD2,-,CASSLFETSGNYNEQFF,TGTGCCAGCAGTTTATTCGAGACTAGCGGGAATTACAATGAGCAGTTCTTC
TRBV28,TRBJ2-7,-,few,CASCQGGALYEQYF,TGTGCCAGCTGCCAAGGGGGAGCGCTCTACGAGCAGTACTTC
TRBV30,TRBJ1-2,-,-,CAWGFGQSYGYTF,TGTGCCTGGGGATTCGGCCAGAGCTATGGCTACACCTTC
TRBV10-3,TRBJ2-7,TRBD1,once,CAIRRGTEDNYEQYF,TGTGCCATCAGGAGGGGGACAGAAGATAACTACGAGCAGTACTTC
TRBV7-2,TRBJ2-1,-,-,CASSLGTSTYNEQFF,TGTGCCAGCAGCTTGGGGACCTCAACCTACAATGAGCAGTTCTTC
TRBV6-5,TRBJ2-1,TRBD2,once,CASSYRLAGTNEQFF,TGTGCCAGCAGCTACAGACTAGCGGGGACCAATGAGCAGTTCTTC
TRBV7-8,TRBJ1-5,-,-,CASSLGRQTNQPQHF,TGTGCCAGCAGCTTAGGTAGGCAGACTAATCAGCCCCAGCATTTT
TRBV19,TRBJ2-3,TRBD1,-,CASSTDRGRTDTQYF,TGTGCCAGTAGTACGGACAGGGGCAGGACAGATACGCAGTATTTT
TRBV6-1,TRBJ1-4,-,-,CASSESGALRATNEKLFF,TGTGCCAGCAGTGAATCGGGGGCTCTGAGGGCAACTAATGAAAAACTGTTTTTT
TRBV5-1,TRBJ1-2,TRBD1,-,CASSLIGTGGLGYGYTF,TGCGCCAGCAGCTTGATAGGGACAGGGGGCCTCGGCTATGGCTACACCTTC